A selection of T cell receptor beta chains follows, all from one sample in a study of PD-L1 blockade in urothelial cancer. Data came from immunoSEQ multiplex PCR; TCRdb stores just in-frame clones and leaves some out. The data contain tens of thousands of clones, 90% of them singletons. The material sequenced was PBMCs, taken around atezolizumab (anti-PD-L1) treatment. These receptors all stem from a man in his 60s with urothelial cancer. Each CDR3 is given with its conserved first and last residue. The D gene is left open where the match is weak. Size values are once, few and many counts, or a class for expanded clones, and some rows have none.

d_call: -
j_call: TRBJ2-3
v_call: TRBV5-6
clone_size: -
cdr3_nt: TGTGCCAGCAGCCCGGATGGGGGCGGTGGGGATACGCAGTATTTT
cdr3_aa: CASSPDGGGGDTQYF

d_call: -
j_call: TRBJ2-6
v_call: TRBV18
clone_size: -
cdr3_nt: TGTGCCAGCTCACTCAATTCTGGGGCCAACGTCCTGACTTTC
cdr3_aa: CASSLNSGANVLTF

d_call: -
j_call: TRBJ2-1
v_call: TRBV5-4
clone_size: -
cdr3_nt: TGTGCCAGCAGCTTCTGGGGGACAAGCAATGAGCAGTTCTTC
cdr3_aa: CASSFWGTSNEQFF

d_call: -
j_call: TRBJ1-1
v_call: TRBV28
clone_size: -
cdr3_nt: TGTGCCAGCAGTTCGATCCAGGGTTGGTCCGCTTTCTTT
cdr3_aa: CASSSIQGWSAFF

d_call: -
j_call: TRBJ2-1
v_call: TRBV5-4
clone_size: -
cdr3_nt: TGTGCCTCAAACCCGAGTGGCGGGATCTTGGGTAATGAGCAGTTCTTC
cdr3_aa: CASNPSGGILGNEQFF

d_call: -
j_call: TRBJ2-5
v_call: TRBV5-4
clone_size: once
cdr3_nt: TGTGCCAGCAGCCCAGGGGACCGAAAAGAGACCCAGTACTTC
cdr3_aa: CASSPGDRKETQYF

d_call: -
j_call: TRBJ2-3
v_call: TRBV18
clone_size: -
cdr3_nt: TGTGCCAGCTCACTCTTTTCCGTAACGCTAACTAGCACAGATACGCAGTATTTT
cdr3_aa: CASSLFSVTLTSTDTQYF

d_call: TRBD2
j_call: TRBJ2-7
v_call: TRBV5-4
clone_size: -
cdr3_nt: TGTGCCAGCAGCGGGGCCAGCGGGAGGATGTACGAGCAGTACTTC
cdr3_aa: CASSGASGRMYEQYF

d_call: -
j_call: TRBJ2-5
v_call: TRBV2
clone_size: -
cdr3_nt: TGTGCCAGCAGACAGTCGGGGGAGACCCAGTACTTC
cdr3_aa: CASRQSGETQYF

d_call: TRBD2
j_call: TRBJ2-3
v_call: TRBV7-7
clone_size: -
cdr3_nt: TGTGCTAGCAGCTTGACTAGCGGCGGCACAGATACGCAGTATTTT
cdr3_aa: CASSLTSGGTDTQYF

d_call: TRBD2
j_call: TRBJ2-1
v_call: TRBV7-9
clone_size: -
cdr3_nt: TGTGCCAGCAGCTTAGCGCTGGGGGGGACTGGCAATGAGCAGTTCTTC
cdr3_aa: CASSLALGGTGNEQFF

d_call: TRBD2
j_call: TRBJ2-1
v_call: TRBV18
clone_size: -
cdr3_nt: TGTGCCAGCTCACCCGGACTAGACAATGAGCAGTTCTTC
cdr3_aa: CASSPGLDNEQFF

d_call: -
j_call: TRBJ2-3
v_call: TRBV5-8
clone_size: -
cdr3_nt: TGTGCCAGCAGCTTGCCAGGGATTTCTTTACAAGATACGCAGTATTTT
cdr3_aa: CASSLPGISLQDTQYF

d_call: TRBD2
j_call: TRBJ2-7
v_call: TRBV7-2
clone_size: -
cdr3_nt: TGTGCCAGCAGCTTAACTAGCGGCCGGGCCTACGAGCAGTACTTC
cdr3_aa: CASSLTSGRAYEQYF

d_call: -
j_call: TRBJ1-1
v_call: TRBV15
clone_size: -
cdr3_nt: TGTGCCACCAGCAGAGGTCGACAAGCCACTGAAGCTTTCTTT
cdr3_aa: CATSRGRQATEAFF

d_call: -
j_call: TRBJ1-4
v_call: TRBV15
clone_size: -
cdr3_nt: TGTGCCACCGCCTCCAGGAAGGTTTTAGGTGAAAAACTGTTTTTT
cdr3_aa: CATASRKVLGEKLFF

d_call: TRBD1
j_call: TRBJ1-2
v_call: TRBV2
clone_size: -
cdr3_nt: TGTGCCAGCAGTGGGAAGGGACAGACAATTTATGGCTACACCTTC
cdr3_aa: CASSGKGQTIYGYTF

d_call: -
j_call: TRBJ2-7
v_call: TRBV5-4
clone_size: -
cdr3_nt: TGTGCCAGCAGCTCTTCGAGGAGGTCTGCGTACGAGCAGTACTTC
cdr3_aa: CASSSSRRSAYEQYF

d_call: -
j_call: TRBJ2-6
v_call: TRBV7-2
clone_size: -
cdr3_nt: TGTGCCAGCAGCCCAGCCGGGGGGGCCAACGTCCTGACTTTC
cdr3_aa: CASSPAGGANVLTF

d_call: TRBD1
j_call: TRBJ1-5
v_call: TRBV6-5
clone_size: -
cdr3_nt: TGTGCCAGCAGTCTGGACAGGGAGGCCAATCAGCCCCAGCATTTT
cdr3_aa: CASSLDREANQPQHF

d_call: TRBD2
j_call: TRBJ2-3
v_call: TRBV2
clone_size: -
cdr3_nt: TGTGCCAGCAGTCGACCGGGAGGAGATTATAGGTTCGTGGATACGCAGTATTTT
cdr3_aa: CASSRPGGDYRFVDTQYF

d_call: -
j_call: TRBJ1-3
v_call: TRBV14
clone_size: -
cdr3_nt: TGTGCCAGCAGCCAAGACAGGGGAAACACCATATATTTT
cdr3_aa: CASSQDRGNTIYF

d_call: TRBD1
j_call: TRBJ2-2
v_call: TRBV9
clone_size: -
cdr3_nt: TGTGCCAGCAGCGTAGGGGCAGGGGGCGGCACCGGGGAGCTGTTTTTT
cdr3_aa: CASSVGAGGGTGELFF

d_call: -
j_call: TRBJ1-1
v_call: TRBV6-5
clone_size: once
cdr3_nt: TGTGCCAGCAGTTACTCGGTCGGGGGGATTTGGTCTGAAGCTTTCTTT
cdr3_aa: CASSYSVGGIWSEAFF

d_call: TRBD2
j_call: TRBJ2-1
v_call: TRBV18
clone_size: -
cdr3_nt: TGTGCCAGCTCCCACTCTAGCGGGAACAATGAGCAGTTCTTC
cdr3_aa: CASSHSSGNNEQFF

d_call: -
j_call: TRBJ1-2
v_call: TRBV10-2
clone_size: -
cdr3_nt: TGCGCCAGCAGTGACAGGGGCGGCTATGGCTACACCTTC
cdr3_aa: CASSDRGGYGYTF

d_call: -
j_call: TRBJ1-4
v_call: TRBV15
clone_size: -
cdr3_nt: TGTGCCACTAAACTGAATGAAAAACTGTTTTTT
cdr3_aa: CATKLNEKLFF

d_call: TRBD1
j_call: TRBJ2-2
v_call: TRBV30
clone_size: -
cdr3_nt: TGTGCCTGGATTCCCGACAGGGGGCTTGGCACCGGGGAGCTGTTTTTT
cdr3_aa: CAWIPDRGLGTGELFF

d_call: TRBD2
j_call: TRBJ2-7
v_call: TRBV4-3
clone_size: -
cdr3_nt: TGCGCCAGCAGCCAAGCTCTTAGCGGGAGGGGCTACGAGCAGTACTTC
cdr3_aa: CASSQALSGRGYEQYF

d_call: TRBD2
j_call: TRBJ2-2
v_call: TRBV7-2
clone_size: once
cdr3_nt: TGTGCCAGCAGCTTGAGGCGGGGGGGCCTCACCGGGGAGCTGTTTTTT
cdr3_aa: CASSLRRGGLTGELFF

d_call: TRBD1
j_call: TRBJ2-5
v_call: TRBV5-4
clone_size: -
cdr3_nt: TGTGCCAGCAGCCCCCCGGGACAGGGACGGGGGACCCAGTACTTC
cdr3_aa: CASSPPGQGRGTQYF

d_call: -
j_call: TRBJ2-1
v_call: TRBV7-9
clone_size: few
cdr3_nt: TGTGCCAGCAGCCCAGTATCTGGCGAGCAGTTCTTC
cdr3_aa: CASSPVSGEQFF

d_call: TRBD1
j_call: TRBJ2-5
v_call: TRBV7-9
clone_size: -
cdr3_nt: TGTGCCAGCAGCCCCCTCGGACAGGGCCCGAAGGTTTTACACTTC
cdr3_aa: CASSPLGQGPKVLHF

d_call: TRBD1
j_call: TRBJ1-1
v_call: TRBV18
clone_size: -
cdr3_nt: TGTGCCAGCTCACCGCGGGGGACAGGGATGAACACTGAAGCTTTCTTT
cdr3_aa: CASSPRGTGMNTEAFF

d_call: TRBD1
j_call: TRBJ1-2
v_call: TRBV6-6
clone_size: few
cdr3_nt: TGTGCCAGCAGTAGACAGGGGGATGGCTACACCTTC
cdr3_aa: CASSRQGDGYTF

d_call: -
j_call: TRBJ2-3
v_call: TRBV4-1
clone_size: -
cdr3_nt: TGCGCCAGCTCTCCCCGTTATGGGGGGACCCAGGGCCCAGATACGCAGTATTTT
cdr3_aa: CASSPRYGGTQGPDTQYF

d_call: TRBD2
j_call: TRBJ2-7
v_call: TRBV30
clone_size: -
cdr3_nt: TGTGCCTGGAGTGTAACTAGCGGGCCGTACGAGCAGTACTTC
cdr3_aa: CAWSVTSGPYEQYF

d_call: -
j_call: TRBJ1-6
v_call: TRBV5-4
clone_size: -
cdr3_nt: TGTGCCAGCAGCTTGGATGCGGATTCACCCCTCCACTTT
cdr3_aa: CASSLDADSPLHF

d_call: TRBD1
j_call: TRBJ1-1
v_call: TRBV28
clone_size: -
cdr3_nt: TGTGCCAGCAGTCTCAGCCCAGCAGGGGGTAGGTTTGAAGCTTTCTTT
cdr3_aa: CASSLSPAGGRFEAFF

d_call: -
j_call: TRBJ1-3
v_call: TRBV5-1
clone_size: -
cdr3_nt: TGCGCCAGCAGCTTGGACAGCTCTGGAAACACCATATATTTT
cdr3_aa: CASSLDSSGNTIYF

d_call: -
j_call: TRBJ1-1
v_call: TRBV7-6
clone_size: -
cdr3_nt: TGTGCCAGCAGCTTTGTGACAGGTTCCATGAACACTGAAGCTTTCTTT
cdr3_aa: CASSFVTGSMNTEAFF

d_call: TRBD1
j_call: TRBJ2-7
v_call: TRBV6-5
clone_size: -
cdr3_nt: TGTGCCAGCAGTTACGGGCAGGGGGCGAGCTCCTACGAGCAGTACTTC
cdr3_aa: CASSYGQGASSYEQYF

d_call: -
j_call: TRBJ1-6
v_call: TRBV6-1
clone_size: -
cdr3_nt: TGTGCCAGCATGTTGGCTCATAATTCACCCCTCCACTTT
cdr3_aa: CASMLAHNSPLHF

d_call: TRBD1
j_call: TRBJ1-6
v_call: TRBV4-3
clone_size: -
cdr3_nt: TGCGCCAGCAGCCAAGAGACAGGGCCAAATTCACCCCTCCACTTT
cdr3_aa: CASSQETGPNSPLHF

d_call: -
j_call: TRBJ1-5
v_call: TRBV6-5
clone_size: -
cdr3_nt: TGTGCCAGCAGTTACGATTTAGGGGCTGGCCAGCCCCAGCATTTT
cdr3_aa: CASSYDLGAGQPQHF

d_call: -
j_call: TRBJ2-7
v_call: TRBV5-4
clone_size: -
cdr3_nt: TGTGCCAGCAGCTTGGCCGGGGGAGGCTCCTACGAGCAGTACTTC
cdr3_aa: CASSLAGGGSYEQYF

d_call: TRBD2
j_call: TRBJ2-1
v_call: TRBV28
clone_size: -
cdr3_nt: TGTGCCAGCCGAGCAGGCGGGAGCAACTACAATGAGCAGTTCTTC
cdr3_aa: CASRAGGSNYNEQFF

d_call: TRBD2
j_call: TRBJ2-3
v_call: TRBV10-3
clone_size: once
cdr3_nt: TGTGCCATCAGTGAGGGGACTAGCGGAAGCACAGATACGCAGTATTTT
cdr3_aa: CAISEGTSGSTDTQYF

d_call: -
j_call: TRBJ2-1
v_call: TRBV6-1
clone_size: -
cdr3_nt: TGTGCCAGCAGTGAAAACCAGCGTTCTTTACAGTTCTTC
cdr3_aa: CASSENQRSLQFF

d_call: -
j_call: TRBJ1-2
v_call: TRBV12-2
clone_size: -
cdr3_nt: TGTGCAAGTCGCTTAGCCAGGCCCAGGGAGGTATCTGGGCTTGGCTACACCTTC
cdr3_aa: CASRLARPREVSGLGYTF

d_call: TRBD2
j_call: TRBJ2-5
v_call: TRBV29-1
clone_size: -
cdr3_nt: TGCAGCGTTGTGACTAGCGGGGGTGAGACCCAGTACTTC
cdr3_aa: CSVVTSGGETQYF

d_call: TRBD2
j_call: TRBJ2-1
v_call: TRBV5-1
clone_size: -
cdr3_nt: TGCGCCAGCCGTAGACTAGCGGGGTACAATGAGCAGTTCTTC
cdr3_aa: CASRRLAGYNEQFF

d_call: TRBD1
j_call: TRBJ2-5
v_call: TRBV5-1
clone_size: -
cdr3_nt: TGCGCCAGCAGCTTGGGCGATACAGGGGGCCCGGAGACCCAGTACTTC
cdr3_aa: CASSLGDTGGPETQYF

d_call: -
j_call: TRBJ1-5
v_call: TRBV28
clone_size: -
cdr3_nt: TGTGCCAGCAGTCTACGCGACAATGCTGATTTT
cdr3_aa: CASSLRDNADF

d_call: -
j_call: TRBJ2-3
v_call: TRBV4-2
clone_size: once
cdr3_nt: TGTGCCAGCAGCCAAGATCTCCCCCTGAGCACAGATACGCAGTATTTT
cdr3_aa: CASSQDLPLSTDTQYF

d_call: TRBD1
j_call: TRBJ1-1
v_call: TRBV6-6
clone_size: -
cdr3_nt: TGTGCCAGCAGTTACCAGGGGGCCAGGAACACTGAAGCTTTCTTT
cdr3_aa: CASSYQGARNTEAFF